This T cell receptor (beta chain) was sequenced in a study of shared T cell receptors in the human thymus. V gave up 6 bases and J gave up 12 bases, with 24 bases separating them. Germline-derived CDR1 and CDR2 are SNHLY and FYNNEI. This CDR3 has 15 amino acids. TCRdb keeps only in-frame clones here, not all; method: immunoSEQ multiplex PCR. The table has some 660,000 clones, about 89% seen once; the top ten hold 0.0094%. This clone came up a few times. The sample also formed part of further work on human thymus T cells.

The clonotype originates from a boy under two years old with a congenital heart defect. The sequencing sample was made of thymocytes. The chain recombines TRBV2 with TRBJ2-1, with TRBD1 as a possible D gene (6 bases). In nucleotides, the CDR3 is TGTGCCAGCAGAAGAAACAGGGCTCTGGTTCTGGGGCAGTTCTTC. Protein: CASRRNRALVLGQFF.